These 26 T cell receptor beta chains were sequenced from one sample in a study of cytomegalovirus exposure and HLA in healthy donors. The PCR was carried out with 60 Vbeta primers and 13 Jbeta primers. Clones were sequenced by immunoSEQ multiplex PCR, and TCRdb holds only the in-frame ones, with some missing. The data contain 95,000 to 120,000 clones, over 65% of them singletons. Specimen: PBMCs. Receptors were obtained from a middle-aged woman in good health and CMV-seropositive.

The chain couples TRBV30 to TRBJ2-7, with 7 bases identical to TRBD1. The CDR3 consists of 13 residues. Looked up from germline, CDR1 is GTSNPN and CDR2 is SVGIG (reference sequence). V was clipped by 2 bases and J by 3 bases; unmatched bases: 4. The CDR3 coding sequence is TGTGCCTGGAGTACGACAGGGATCTACGAGCAGTACTTC. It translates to CAWSTTGIYEQYF.

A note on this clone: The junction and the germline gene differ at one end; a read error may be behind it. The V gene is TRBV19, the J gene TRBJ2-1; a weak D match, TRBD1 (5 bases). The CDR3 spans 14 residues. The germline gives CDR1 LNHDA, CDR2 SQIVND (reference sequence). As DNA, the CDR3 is TGTGCCAGTAGAAGACAGACCTCCTACAATGAGCGGTTCTTC. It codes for CASRRQTSYNERFF.

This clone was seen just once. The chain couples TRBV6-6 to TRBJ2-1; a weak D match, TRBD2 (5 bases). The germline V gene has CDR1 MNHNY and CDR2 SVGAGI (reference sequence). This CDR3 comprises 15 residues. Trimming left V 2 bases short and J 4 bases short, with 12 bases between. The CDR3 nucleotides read TGTGCCAGCAGTTACGGCGGGCAACTGTACAATGAGCAGTTCTTC. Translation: CASSYGGQLYNEQFF.

CDR3 bases: TGTGCCAGCAGCTACGGGGGAGTAAGCGAGCAGTTCTTC. It is translated as CASSYGGVSEQFF. The chain uses TRBV11-3 and TRBJ2-1; TRBD2 is a possible D gene (6 bases). The CDR3 spans 13 residues. Germline CDR1 is SGHNT and CDR2 is YENEEA. Deletions cut 4 bases from V and 10 bases from J, with 14 bases between.

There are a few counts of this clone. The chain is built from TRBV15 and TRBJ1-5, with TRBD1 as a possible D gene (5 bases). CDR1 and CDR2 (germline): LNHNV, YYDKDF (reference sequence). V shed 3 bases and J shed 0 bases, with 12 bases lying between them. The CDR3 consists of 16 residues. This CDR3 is CATSSRRTPSNQPQHF. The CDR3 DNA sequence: TGTGCCACCAGCAGCAGGCGGACACCTAGCAATCAGCCCCAGCATTTT. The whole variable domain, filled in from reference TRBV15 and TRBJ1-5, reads DAMVIQNPRYQVTQFGKPVTLSCSQTLNHNVMYWYQQKSSQAPKLLFHYYDKDFNNEADTPDNFQSRRPNTSFCFLDIRSPGLGDTAMYLCATSSRRTPSNQPQHFGDGTRLSIL.

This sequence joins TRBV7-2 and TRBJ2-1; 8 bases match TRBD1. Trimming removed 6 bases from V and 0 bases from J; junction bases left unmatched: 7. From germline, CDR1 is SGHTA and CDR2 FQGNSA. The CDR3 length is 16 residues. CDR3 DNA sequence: TGTGCCAGCAGTCCGACAGGGGTGGGCTCCTACAATGAGCAGTTCTTC. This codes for CASSPTGVGSYNEQFF. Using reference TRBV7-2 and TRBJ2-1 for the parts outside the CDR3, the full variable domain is GAGVSQSPSNKVTEKGKDVELRCDPISGHTALYWYRQSLGQGLEFLIYFQGNSAPDKSGLPSDRFSAERTGGSVSTLTIQRTQQEDSAVYLCASSPTGVGSYNEQFFGPGTRLTVL.

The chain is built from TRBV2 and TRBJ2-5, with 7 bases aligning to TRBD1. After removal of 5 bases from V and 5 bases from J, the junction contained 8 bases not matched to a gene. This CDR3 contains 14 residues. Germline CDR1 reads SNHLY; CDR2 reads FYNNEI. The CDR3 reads CASSHLPGGETQYF. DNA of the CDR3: TGTGCCAGCAGTCACTTGCCAGGGGGTGAGACCCAGTACTTC.

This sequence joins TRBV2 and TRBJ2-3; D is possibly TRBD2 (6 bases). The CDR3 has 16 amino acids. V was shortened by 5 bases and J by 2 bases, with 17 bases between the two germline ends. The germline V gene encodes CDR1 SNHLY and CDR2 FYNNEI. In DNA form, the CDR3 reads TGTGCCAGCAGTCCCCCGGCGGGGACTGCCACAGATACGCAGTATTTT. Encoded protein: CASSPPAGTATDTQYF. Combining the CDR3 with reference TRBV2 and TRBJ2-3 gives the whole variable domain EPEVTQTPSHQVTQMGQEVILRCVPISNHLYFYWYRQILGQKVEFLVSFYNNEISEKSEIFDDQFSVERPDGSNFTLKIRSTKLEDSAMYFCASSPPAGTATDTQYFGPGTRLTVL.

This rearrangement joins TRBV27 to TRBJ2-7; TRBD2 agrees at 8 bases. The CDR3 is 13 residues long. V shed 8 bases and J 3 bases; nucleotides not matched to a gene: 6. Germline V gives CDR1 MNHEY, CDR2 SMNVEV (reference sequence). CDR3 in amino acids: CASGAGEDYEQYF. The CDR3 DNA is TGTGCCAGCGGAGCGGGGGAGGACTACGAGCAGTACTTC.

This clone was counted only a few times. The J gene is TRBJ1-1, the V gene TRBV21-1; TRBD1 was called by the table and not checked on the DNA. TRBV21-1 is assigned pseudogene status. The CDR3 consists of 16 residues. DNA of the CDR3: TGTGCCAGCACCATACCAGGGGCAGGGGGATTTGCTGAAGCTTTCTTT. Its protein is CASTIPGAGGFAEAFF.

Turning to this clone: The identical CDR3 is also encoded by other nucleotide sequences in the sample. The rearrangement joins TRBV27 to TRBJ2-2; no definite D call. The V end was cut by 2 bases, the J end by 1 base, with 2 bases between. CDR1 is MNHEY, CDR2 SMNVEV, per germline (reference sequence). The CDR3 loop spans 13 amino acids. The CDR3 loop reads CASSLLNTGELFF. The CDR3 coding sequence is TGTGCCAGCAGTTTACTGAACACCGGGGAGCTGTTTTTT.

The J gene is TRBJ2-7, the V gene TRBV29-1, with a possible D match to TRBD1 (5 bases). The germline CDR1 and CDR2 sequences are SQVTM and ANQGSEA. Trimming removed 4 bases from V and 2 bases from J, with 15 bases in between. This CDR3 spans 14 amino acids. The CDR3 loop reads CSVVVQAKTYEQYF. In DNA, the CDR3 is TGCAGCGTTGTGGTACAGGCGAAAACCTACGAGCAGTACTTC.

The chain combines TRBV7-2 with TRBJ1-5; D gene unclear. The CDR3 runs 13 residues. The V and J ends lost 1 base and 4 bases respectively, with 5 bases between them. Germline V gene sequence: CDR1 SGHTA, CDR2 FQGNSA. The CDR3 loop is CASSLGPNQPQHF. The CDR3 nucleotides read TGTGCCAGCAGCTTAGGGCCTAATCAGCCCCAGCATTTT.

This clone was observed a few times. Written as DNA, the CDR3 is TGTGCCAGCAGCCGAGAGCCCCGGGGGGGGATATACGAGCAGTACTTC. Translated: CASSREPRGGIYEQYF. The J gene is TRBJ2-7, the V gene TRBV14; 8 bases are shared with TRBD2. The junction had 12 bases not matched to a gene; V was cut back by 4 bases and J by 4 bases. The CDR3 contains 16 residues. The germline CDR1 and CDR2 sequences are SGHDN and FVKESK.

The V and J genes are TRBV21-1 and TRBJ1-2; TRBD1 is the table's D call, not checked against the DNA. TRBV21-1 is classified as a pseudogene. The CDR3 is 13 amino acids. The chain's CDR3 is CASPTGVPYGYTF. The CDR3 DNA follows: TGTGCCAGCCCCACAGGGGTCCCCTATGGCTACACCTTC.

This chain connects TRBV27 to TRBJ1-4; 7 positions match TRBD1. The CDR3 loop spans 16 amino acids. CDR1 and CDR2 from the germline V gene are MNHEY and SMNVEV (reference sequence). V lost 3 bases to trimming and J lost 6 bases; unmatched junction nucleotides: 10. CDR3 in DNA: TGTGCCAGCAGTTTGTTCTGGGTCGACAGGGATGAAAAACTGTTTTTT. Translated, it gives CASSLFWVDRDEKLFF.

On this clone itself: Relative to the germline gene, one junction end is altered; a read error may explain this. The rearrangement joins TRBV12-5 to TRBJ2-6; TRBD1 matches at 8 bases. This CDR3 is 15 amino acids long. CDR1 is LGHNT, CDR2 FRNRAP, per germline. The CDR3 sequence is CASARGLSVANVLTF. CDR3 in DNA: TGTGCTAGTGCCAGGGGGCTGTCTGTGGCCAACGTCCTGACTTTC. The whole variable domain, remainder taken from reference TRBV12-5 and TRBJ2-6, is DARVTQTPRHKVTEMGQEVTMRCQPILGHNTVFWYRQTMMQGLELLAYFRNRAPLDDSGMPKDRFSAEMPDATLATLKIQPSEPRDSAVYFCASARGLSVANVLTFGAGSRLTVL.

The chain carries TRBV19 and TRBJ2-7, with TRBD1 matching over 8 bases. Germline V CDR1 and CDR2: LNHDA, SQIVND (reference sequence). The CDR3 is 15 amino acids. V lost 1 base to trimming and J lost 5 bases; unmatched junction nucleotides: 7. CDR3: CASSIAQGGIDEQYF. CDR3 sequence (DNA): TGTGCCAGTAGTATAGCACAGGGGGGAATCGACGAGCAGTACTTC. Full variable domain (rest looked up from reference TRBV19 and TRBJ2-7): DGGITQSPKYLFRKEGQNVTLSCEQNLNHDAMYWYRQDPGQGLRLIYYSQIVNDFQKGDIAEGYSVSREKKESFPLTVTSAQKNPTAFYLCASSIAQGGIDEQYFGPGTRLTVT.

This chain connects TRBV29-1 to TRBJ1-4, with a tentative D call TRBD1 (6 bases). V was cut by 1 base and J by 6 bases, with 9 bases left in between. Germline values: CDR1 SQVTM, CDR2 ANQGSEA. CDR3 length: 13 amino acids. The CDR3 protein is CSVEGAGDEKLFF. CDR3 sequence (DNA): TGCAGCGTTGAAGGGGCAGGGGATGAAAAACTGTTTTTT.

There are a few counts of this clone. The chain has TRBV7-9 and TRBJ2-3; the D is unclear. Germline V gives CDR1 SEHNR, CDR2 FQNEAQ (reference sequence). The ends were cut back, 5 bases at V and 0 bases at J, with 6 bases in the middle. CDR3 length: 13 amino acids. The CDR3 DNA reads TGTGCCAGCAGCCCGGTTAGCACAGATACGCAGTATTTT. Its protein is CASSPVSTDTQYF.

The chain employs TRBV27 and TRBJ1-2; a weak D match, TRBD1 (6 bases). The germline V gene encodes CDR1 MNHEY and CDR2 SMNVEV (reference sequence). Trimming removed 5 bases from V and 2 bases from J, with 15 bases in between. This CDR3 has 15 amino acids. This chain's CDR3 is CASSGGGVGNYGYTF. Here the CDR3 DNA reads TGTGCCAGCAGTGGGGGGGGCGTGGGGAACTATGGCTACACCTTC.

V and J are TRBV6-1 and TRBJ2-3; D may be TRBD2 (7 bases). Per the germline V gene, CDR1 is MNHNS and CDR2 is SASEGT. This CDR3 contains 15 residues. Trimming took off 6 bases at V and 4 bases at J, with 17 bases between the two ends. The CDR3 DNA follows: TGTGCCAGCAGAGGGGGGGGTGGGGCCGCAGATACGCAGTATTTT. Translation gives CASRGGGGAADTQYF.

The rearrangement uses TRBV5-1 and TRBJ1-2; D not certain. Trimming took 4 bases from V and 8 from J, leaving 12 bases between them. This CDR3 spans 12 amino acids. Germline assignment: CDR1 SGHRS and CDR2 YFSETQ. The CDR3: CASSPSAGGYTF. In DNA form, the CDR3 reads TGCGCCAGCAGCCCAAGTGCGGGGGGCTACACCTTC.

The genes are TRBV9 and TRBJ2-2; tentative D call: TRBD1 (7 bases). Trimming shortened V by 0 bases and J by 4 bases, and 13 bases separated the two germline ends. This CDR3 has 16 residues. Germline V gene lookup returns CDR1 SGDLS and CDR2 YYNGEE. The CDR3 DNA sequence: TGTGCCAGCAGCGTAGGCCCAGGGGGGTCCACCGGGGAGCTGTTTTTT. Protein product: CASSVGPGGSTGELFF.

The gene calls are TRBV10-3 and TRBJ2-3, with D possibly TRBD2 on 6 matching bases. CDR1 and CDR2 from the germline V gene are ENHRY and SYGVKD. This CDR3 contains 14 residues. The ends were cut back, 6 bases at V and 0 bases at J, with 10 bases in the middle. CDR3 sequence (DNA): TGTGCCATCAGAGCCGGGACTAGCACAGATACGCAGTATTTT. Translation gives CAIRAGTSTDTQYF.

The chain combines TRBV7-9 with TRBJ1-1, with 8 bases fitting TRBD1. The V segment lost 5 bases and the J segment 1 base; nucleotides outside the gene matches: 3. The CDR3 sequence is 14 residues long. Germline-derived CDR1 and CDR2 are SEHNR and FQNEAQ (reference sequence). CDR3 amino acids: CASSRGQENTEAFF. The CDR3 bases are TGTGCCAGCAGCCGGGGACAGGAGAACACTGAAGCTTTCTTT.